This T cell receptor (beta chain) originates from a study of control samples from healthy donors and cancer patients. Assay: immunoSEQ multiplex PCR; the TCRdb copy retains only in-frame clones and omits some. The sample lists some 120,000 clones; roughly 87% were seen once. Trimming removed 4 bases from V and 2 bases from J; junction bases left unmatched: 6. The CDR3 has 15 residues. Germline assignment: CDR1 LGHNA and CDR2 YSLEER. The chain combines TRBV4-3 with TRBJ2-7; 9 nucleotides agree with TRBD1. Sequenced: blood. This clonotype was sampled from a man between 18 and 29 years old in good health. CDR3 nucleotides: TGCGCCAGCAGCCTCTCCGGGACAGGGACCTACGAGCAGTACTTC. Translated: CASSLSGTGTYEQYF.